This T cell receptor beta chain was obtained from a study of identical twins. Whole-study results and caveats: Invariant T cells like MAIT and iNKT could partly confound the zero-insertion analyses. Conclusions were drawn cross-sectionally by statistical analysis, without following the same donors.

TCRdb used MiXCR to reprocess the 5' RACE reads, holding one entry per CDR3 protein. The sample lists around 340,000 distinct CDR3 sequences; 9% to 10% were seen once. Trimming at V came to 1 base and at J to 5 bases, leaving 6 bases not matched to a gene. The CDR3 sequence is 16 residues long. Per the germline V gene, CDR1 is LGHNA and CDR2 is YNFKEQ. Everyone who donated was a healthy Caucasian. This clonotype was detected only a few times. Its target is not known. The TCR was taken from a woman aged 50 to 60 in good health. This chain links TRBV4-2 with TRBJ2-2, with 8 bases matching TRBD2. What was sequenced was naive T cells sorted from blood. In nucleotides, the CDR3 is TGTGCCAGCAGCCAAGTTGCGGGAGGAGGAACCGGGGAGCTGTTTTTT. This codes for CASSQVAGGGTGELFF.